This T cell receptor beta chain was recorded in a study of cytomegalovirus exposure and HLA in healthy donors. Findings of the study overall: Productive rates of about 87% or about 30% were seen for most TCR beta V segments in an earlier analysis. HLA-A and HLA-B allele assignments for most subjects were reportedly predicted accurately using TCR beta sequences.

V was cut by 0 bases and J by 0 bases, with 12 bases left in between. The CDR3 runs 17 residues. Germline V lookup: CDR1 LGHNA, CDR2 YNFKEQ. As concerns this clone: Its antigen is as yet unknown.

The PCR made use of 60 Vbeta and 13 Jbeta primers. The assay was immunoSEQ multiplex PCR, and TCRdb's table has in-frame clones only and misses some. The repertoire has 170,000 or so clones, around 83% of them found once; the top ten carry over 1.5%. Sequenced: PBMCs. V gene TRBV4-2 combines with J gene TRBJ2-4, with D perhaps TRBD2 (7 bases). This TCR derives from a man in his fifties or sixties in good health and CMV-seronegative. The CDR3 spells CASSQDWRGLAKNIQYF. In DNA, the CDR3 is TGTGCCAGCAGCCAAGATTGGCGGGGGCTAGCCAAAAACATTCAGTACTTC.